Reported below is one TCR beta chain. The antigen is unknown. Each HIV-infected participant was given treatment in the United States. This sample is part of a study of long-term antiretroviral therapy in people with HIV. General study points: Before ART, certain clones expanded, and these dominated the repertoire at all time points. Control repertoires displayed wider CDR3 length ranges than the HIV repertoires.

The CDR3 is 14 residues long. The germline CDR1 and CDR2 sequences are SGDLS and YYNGEE. V lost 4 bases, J lost 5 bases, and 13 bases lay in between. The libraries were made with immunoSEQ v3.0 at survey level. TCRdb's table, derived via immunoSEQ multiplex PCR, lists solely in-frame clones and lacks some. This sample has around 32,000 clones, with 90% found just once. The chain couples TRBV9 to TRBJ2-1; TRBD2 might be the D (5 bases). The source material was unsorted PBMCs, sampled 3.2 years before starting antiretroviral therapy. The TCR comes from a man between 45 and 60 years old with HIV. The CDR3 spells CASSPSRTDNEQFF. CDR3 nucleotides: TGTGCCAGCAGCCCAAGCAGGACTGACAATGAGCAGTTCTTC.